The 11 T cell receptor beta chains below come from one sample, sequenced in a study of T cell repertoires in cytomegalovirus infection. Their antigens are not known. TCRdb re-derived calls from the reads in MiXCR, one entry per CDR3 protein. The data show 110,000 to 150,000 distinct CDR3 sequences, with approximately 30% seen just once and about 50% held by the top ten. The sample consisted of CD8+ T cells from cultured PBMCs, taken from culture after CMV antigen stimulation. Receptor source: a human donor in good health (CMV status not recorded). Some clones in this sample may be carry-over from other donors' samples.

This clonotype was detected ten times or more. The genes are TRBV6-1 and TRBJ1-3; 10 bases fit TRBD1. The CDR3 is 14 residues long. J lost 3 bases, V lost 8 bases, and 4 bases had no gene match. The germline gives CDR1 MNHNS, CDR2 SASEGT. The CDR3 loop is CASWGQGYGNTIYF. The CDR3 DNA sequence: TGTGCCAGCTGGGGACAGGGGTATGGAAACACCATATATTTT.

This clonotype has only a few counts. The chain recombines TRBV25-1 with TRBJ1-1; D call uncertain. This CDR3 has 12 amino acids. Trimming cost V 8 bases and J 1 base, with 8 bases left between them. Germline V gene data show CDR1 as MGHDK and CDR2 as SYGVNS. The CDR3 sequence is CASARQNTEAFF. The DNA of the CDR3 is TGTGCCAGCGCCAGACAGAACACTGAAGCTTTCTTT.

This rearrangement joins TRBV7-8 to TRBJ2-1, with D tentatively TRBD2 (6 bases). V lost 5 bases, J lost 6 bases, and 14 bases lay in between. Germline CDR1 and CDR2: SGHVS and FQNEAQ. The CDR3 is made up of 14 amino acids. The CDR3 sequence: CASSQRAGTNEQFF. CDR3 nucleotide sequence: TGTGCCAGCAGCCAGCGGGCCGGGACCAATGAGCAGTTCTTC.

The V call is TRBV5-8, the J call TRBJ2-7; no firm D call. In germline, CDR1 is SGHTS, CDR2 YDEGEE. Trimming took 3 bases from V and 7 from J, leaving 11 bases between them. The CDR3 length is 12 residues. The CDR3 sequence is CASSSGPFEQYF. The CDR3 DNA is TGTGCCAGCAGCTCGGGCCCCTTTGAGCAGTACTTC.

This clonotype has just a few counts. The rearrangement uses TRBV27 and TRBJ2-7, with 10 positions matching TRBD1. CDR1 is MNHEY, CDR2 SMNVEV, per germline (reference sequence). The ends lost 5 bases at V and 7 bases at J; junction bases unmatched: 5. This CDR3 region has 13 residues. CDR3: CASSGTGVIEQYF. The CDR3 DNA is TGTGCCAGCAGTGGGACAGGGGTGATTGAGCAGTACTTC.

This clonotype turned up a few times. The V and J genes are TRBV7-9 and TRBJ2-1, with D uncertain. The CDR3 length is 12 residues. Between the trimmed V and J ends, which lost 5 bases and 8 bases, there was a span of 10 bases. Germline lookup yields CDR1 SEHNR and CDR2 FQNEAQ (reference sequence). The CDR3 DNA follows: TGTGCCAGCAGCCTAAGGATGGATGAGCAGTTCTTC. Amino acid sequence: CASSLRMDEQFF.

For this clonotype: This sequence may be a read error, since a much larger clone differs from it by one base. The chain uses TRBV28 and TRBJ2-3, with 8 bases fitting TRBD2. The CDR3 is made up of 14 amino acids. The germline V gene has CDR1 MDHEN and CDR2 SYDVKM. With V trimmed by 3 bases and J by 1 base, 0 bases remained unmatched. The CDR3 bases are TGTGCCAGCAGTTTCGGGGGGGGCACAGATACGCAGTATTTT. It is translated as CASSFGGGTDTQYF.

As for this clonotype: One junction end does not reproduce the germline sequence, and a read error may be involved. The chain links TRBV27 to TRBJ2-1; 12 nucleotides match TRBD2. Germline values: CDR1 MNHEY, CDR2 SMNVEV (reference sequence). The CDR3 has 16 residues. This CDR3 reads CVSSSLLAGGWNEQFF. The CDR3 nucleotides are TGTGTCAGCAGTTCACTACTAGCGGGAGGATGGAATGAGCAGTTCTTC.

This clonotype turned up a few times. This chain joins TRBV7-8 and TRBJ2-2; D not resolved. Looked up from germline, CDR1 is SGHVS and CDR2 is FQNEAQ. Trimming pared 2 bases from V and 0 bases from J, leaving 13 bases between. The CDR3 runs to 17 residues. The CDR3 spells CASSLLSGYANTGELFF. CDR3 nucleotide sequence: TGTGCCAGCAGCTTATTGTCAGGCTATGCGAACACCGGGGAGCTGTTTTTT.

The V call is TRBV12-3 or TRBV12-4, the J call TRBJ2-5, with TRBD2 identical over 9 bases. With 2 bases clipped from V and 4 bases from J, the junction kept 8 bases outside the gene matches. The CDR3 spans 16 residues. The CDR3 region is CASSLYSGGIIETQYF. The DNA of the CDR3 is TGTGCCAGCAGTTTATATAGCGGGGGAATCATAGAGACCCAGTACTTC.

This chain links TRBV27 with TRBJ2-3; 10 bases map to TRBD2. J lost 2 bases, V lost 8 bases, and 7 bases had no gene match. CDR1 is MNHEY, CDR2 SMNVEV, per germline (reference sequence). The CDR3 totals 15 residues. As DNA, the CDR3 is TGTGCCAGCGGGTCGACTAGCGGGTTCACAGATACGCAGTATTTT. Translated: CASGSTSGFTDTQYF.